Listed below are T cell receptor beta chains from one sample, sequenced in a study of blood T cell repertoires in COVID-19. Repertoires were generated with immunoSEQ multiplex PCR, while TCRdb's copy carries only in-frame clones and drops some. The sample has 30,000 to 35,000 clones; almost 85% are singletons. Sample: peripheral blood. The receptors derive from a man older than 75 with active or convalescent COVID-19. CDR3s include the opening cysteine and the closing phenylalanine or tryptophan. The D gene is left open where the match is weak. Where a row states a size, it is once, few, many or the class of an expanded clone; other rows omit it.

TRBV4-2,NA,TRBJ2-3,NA,TGTGCCAGCACCTCTCGGACGAGCGGAGTCACAGATACGCAGTATTTT,CASTSRTSGVTDTQYF
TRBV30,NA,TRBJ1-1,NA,TGTGCCTCCTCAGAGGTTTTGAACACTGAAGCTTTCTTT,CASSEVLNTEAFF
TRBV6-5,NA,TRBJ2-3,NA,TGTGCCAGCAGCCTAACAGGGAACACAGATACGCAGTATTTT,CASSLTGNTDTQYF
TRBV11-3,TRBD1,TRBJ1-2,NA,TGTGCCAGCAGCTCCCGGGACAGTTATGGCTACACCTTC,CASSSRDSYGYTF
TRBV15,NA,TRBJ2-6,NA,TGTGCCACCAGCAGAGCCCGGGAGGCCAACGTCCTGACTTTC,CATSRAREANVLTF
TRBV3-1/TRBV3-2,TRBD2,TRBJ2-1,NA,TGTGCCAGCAGCCAAGGAGTGGGACTAGCGGGCCATGAGCAGTTCTTC,CASSQGVGLAGHEQFF
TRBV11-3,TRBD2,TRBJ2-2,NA,TGTGCCAGCAGCCCTGGAGGAGCGGGAGGGCCCGGCACCGGGGAGCTGTTTTTT,CASSPGGAGGPGTGELFF
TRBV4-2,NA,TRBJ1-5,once,TGTGCCAGCAGCCAAGATCGGGGTCAGCCCCAGCATTTT,CASSQDRGQPQHF
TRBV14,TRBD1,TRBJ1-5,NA,TGTGCCAGCAGCCAAGAAGGCAGGGGGAGCAATCAGCCCCAGCATTTT,CASSQEGRGSNQPQHF
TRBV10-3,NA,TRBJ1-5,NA,TGTGCCATCAGTGAGAATGTTAGGCAGGCGAACAATCAGCCCCAGCATTTT,CAISENVRQANNQPQHF
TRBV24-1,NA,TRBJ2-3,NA,TGTGCCACCAGTGATGGCGGGGGCTCCACAGATACGCAGTATTTT,CATSDGGGSTDTQYF
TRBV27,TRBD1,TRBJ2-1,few,TGTGCCAGCAGTTCGACAGGGGAGGAGCAGTTCTTC,CASSSTGEEQFF
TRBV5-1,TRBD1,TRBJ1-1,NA,TGCGCCAGCAGCAAACGGACAGGGATTGACACTGAAGCTTTCTTT,CASSKRTGIDTEAFF
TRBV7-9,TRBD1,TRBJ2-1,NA,TGTGCCAGCAGCCCGGGACAGACGCCCTTCTTC,CASSPGQTPFF
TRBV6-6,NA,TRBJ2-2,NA,TGTGCCAGCAGTTACTCGCGTACCGCGAACACCGGGGAGCTGTTTTTT,CASSYSRTANTGELFF
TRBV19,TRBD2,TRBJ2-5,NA,TGTGCCAGTAATGGACTAGCGGGGGGAAAAGAGACCCAGTACTTC,CASNGLAGGKETQYF
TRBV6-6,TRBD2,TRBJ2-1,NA,TGTGCCAGCAGTCCTAACTCGGCGGGAGGGTTCGGTGAGCAGTTCTTC,CASSPNSAGGFGEQFF
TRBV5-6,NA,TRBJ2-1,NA,TGTGCCAGCAGCCGCACGGACAGACACAATGAGCAGTTCTTC,CASSRTDRHNEQFF
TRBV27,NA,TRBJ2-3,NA,TGTGCCAGCAGATTTGGGTGGGCTAGCACAGATACGCAGTATTTT,CASRFGWASTDTQYF
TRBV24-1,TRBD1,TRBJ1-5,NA,TGTGCCACCAGTGATCGACAGGGCGCTCAGCCCCAGCATTTT,CATSDRQGAQPQHF
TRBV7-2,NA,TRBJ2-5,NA,TGTGCCAGCAGCTTAGCGGGAGTAAGCCAGCTGAAAGAGACCCAGTACTTC,CASSLAGVSQLKETQYF
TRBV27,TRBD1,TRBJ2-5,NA,TGTGCCAGCAGGACCGGGACAGGGGCCTTCAGTGGGAGGGAGACCCAGTACTTC,CASRTGTGAFSGRETQYF
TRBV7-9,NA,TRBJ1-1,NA,TGTGCCAGCAGCCCCGGACTGGTAATGAACACTGAAGCTTTCTTT,CASSPGLVMNTEAFF
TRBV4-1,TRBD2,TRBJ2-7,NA,TGCGCCAGCAGCCACATCGCCGGGACTAGCGGGAGAAGCCACGAGCAGTACTTC,CASSHIAGTSGRSHEQYF
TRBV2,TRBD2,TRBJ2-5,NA,TGTGCCAGCAGTGAAGTGGGGGAGGGCACGACAGAGACCCAGTACTTC,CASSEVGEGTTETQYF
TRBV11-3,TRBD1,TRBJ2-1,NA,TGTGCCAGCAGCTTAGGCAGGGGGCGCGGGAATGAGCAGTTCTTC,CASSLGRGRGNEQFF
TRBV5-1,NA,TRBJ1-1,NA,TGCGCCAGCAGCTTGGAGTGGGGGGACACTGAAGCTTTCTTT,CASSLEWGDTEAFF
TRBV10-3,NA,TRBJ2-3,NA,TGTGCCATCAGGGCCGACTCCGGAGATACGCAGTATTTT,CAIRADSGDTQYF
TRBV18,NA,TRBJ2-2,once,TGTGCCAGCTCCCCCACCAGGGGTGCCGGGGAGCTGTTTTTT,CASSPTRGAGELFF
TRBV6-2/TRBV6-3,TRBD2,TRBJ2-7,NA,TGTGCCAGCAGTCGTCCCGGGACTAGCGGGAGGTCTTCCTACGAGCAGTACTTC,CASSRPGTSGRSSYEQYF
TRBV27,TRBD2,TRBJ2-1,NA,TGTGCCAGCAGAAAGGCGGGAGGAAGGGACAATGAGCAGTTCTTC,CASRKAGGRDNEQFF
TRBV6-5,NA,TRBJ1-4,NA,TGTGCCAGCAGTTACTCGAGCCAGGGCCAGGCCAAACTGTTTTTT,CASSYSSQGQAKLFF